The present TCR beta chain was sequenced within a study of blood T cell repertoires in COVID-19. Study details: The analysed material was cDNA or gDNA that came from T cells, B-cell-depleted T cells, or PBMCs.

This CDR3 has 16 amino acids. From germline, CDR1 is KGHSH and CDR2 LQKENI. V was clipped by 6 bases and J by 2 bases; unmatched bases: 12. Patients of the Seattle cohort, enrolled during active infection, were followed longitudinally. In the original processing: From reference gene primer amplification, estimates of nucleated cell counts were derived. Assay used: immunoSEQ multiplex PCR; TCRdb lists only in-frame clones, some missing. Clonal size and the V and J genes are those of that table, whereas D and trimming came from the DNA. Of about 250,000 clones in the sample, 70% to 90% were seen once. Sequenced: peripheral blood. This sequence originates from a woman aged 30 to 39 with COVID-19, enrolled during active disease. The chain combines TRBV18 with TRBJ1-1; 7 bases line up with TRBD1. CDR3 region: CASSHAQGTANTEAFF. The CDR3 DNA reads TGTGCCAGCTCCCATGCTCAAGGGACAGCCAACACTGAAGCTTTCTTT.